The rows below give T cell receptor beta chains drawn from one sample of a study of T-cell memory formation after mild COVID-19. TCRdb processed the 5' RACE reads anew with MiXCR; each CDR3 protein has one entry. The data contain 450,000 or so distinct CDR3 sequences, approximately 23% of them singletons. The sequenced sample consisted of PBMCs or a T cell subset sorted from them (not recorded which). These TCRs come from an adult woman who had mild COVID-19 (a few samples of this study predate the infection). Cell type and time point are not known. The CDR3 runs from the conserved cysteine through the conserved F or W. A D gene is named only where the DNA matches it firmly. A row's size may be missing; if present it is once, few, many or a size class.

D	size	V	J	DNA	CDR3
-	-	TRBV7-2	TRBJ1-2	TGTGCCAGCAGCTTAGATGCGGGGAACTATGGCTACACCTTC	CASSLDAGNYGYTF
TRBD2	few	TRBV4-2	TRBJ2-1	TGTGCCAGCAGCCAAGGCAGAGGCGGGGGGGCTTACAATGAGCAGTTCTTC	CASSQGRGGGAYNEQFF
TRBD1	-	TRBV12-3/TRBV12-4	TRBJ2-7	TGTGCCAGCAGTTTTGGCAGGGGGATCCACGAGCAGTACTTC	CASSFGRGIHEQYF
TRBD2	-	TRBV20-1	TRBJ2-7	TGCAGTGCTAGAGTGCGGGGGACTACCTACGAGCAGTACTTC	CSARVRGTTYEQYF
-	-	TRBV27	TRBJ2-7	TGTGCCAGCAGTTTTAGCGGCTATTATTGGGAGCAGTACTTC	CASSFSGYYWEQYF
TRBD1	few	TRBV7-9	TRBJ1-1	TGTGCCAGCAGCCCGGCAGGGGGCTTAAACACTGAAGCTTTCTTT	CASSPAGGLNTEAFF
-	-	TRBV5-1	TRBJ1-6	TGCGCCAGCACAATATCGAGCTCCTATAATTCACCCCTCCACTTT	CASTISSSYNSPLHF
TRBD1	few	TRBV5-1	TRBJ2-7	TGCGCCAGCAGCTGGGACAGGTACTACGAGCAGTACTTC	CASSWDRYYEQYF
-	-	TRBV11-2	TRBJ1-1	TGTGCCAGCAGCCCCAAGGGGGTCCGCATGAACACTGAAGCTTTCTTT	CASSPKGVRMNTEAFF
-	few	TRBV4-1	TRBJ2-7	TGCGCCAGCAGCCCCCTCAGGGCACTCTCCTACGAGCAGTACTTC	CASSPLRALSYEQYF
TRBD2	few	TRBV29-1	TRBJ2-3	TGCAGCGTTGTGAAATCTAGCGGGGGGGACACAGATACGCAGTATTTT	CSVVKSSGGDTDTQYF
-	few	TRBV11-2	TRBJ2-6	TGTGCCAGTCCGGGAGCCCCCATAGGGGCCAACGTCCTGACTTTC	CASPGAPIGANVLTF
-	-	TRBV5-1	TRBJ2-5	TGCGCCAGCAGCTACGGACGAGAAGAGACCCAGTACTTC	CASSYGREETQYF
-	many	TRBV5-1	TRBJ2-7	TGCGCCAGCAGCTGGGACGGTTACGAGCAGTACTTC	CASSWDGYEQYF
-	few	TRBV5-4	TRBJ1-1	TGTGCCAGCAGCTACGGGCCACCCGGCGCTGAAGCTTTCTTT	CASSYGPPGAEAFF
-	-	TRBV9	TRBJ2-2	TGTGCCAGCAGCGTAGGGACGGGGGACACCGGGGAGCTGTTTTTT	CASSVGTGDTGELFF
-	-	TRBV9	TRBJ2-2	TGTGCCAGCAGCGTTACAGGACGGAACACCGGGGAGCTGTTTTTT	CASSVTGRNTGELFF
TRBD2	-	TRBV5-1	TRBJ2-7	TGCGCCAGCAGCCGACACCCTAGCGGGGGGGACTACGAGCAGTACTTC	CASSRHPSGGDYEQYF
-	-	TRBV2	TRBJ1-1	TGTGCCAGCAGTGGGTCAGGGCCCCCGCACCCGGGGTTT	CASSGSGPPHPGF
TRBD1	-	TRBV4-3	TRBJ2-2	TGCGCCAGCAGCCAAGATGCTATCAGGGGGCGGACCGGGGAGCTGTTTTTT	CASSQDAIRGRTGELFF
-	few	TRBV3-1	TRBJ2-7	TGTGCCAGCAGCCAATTTTGGGGTCGGCCGGTCGAGCAGTACTTC	CASSQFWGRPVEQYF
-	-	TRBV3-1	TRBJ2-1	TGTGCCAGCAGCCAAACTGAGAATGAGCAGTTCTTC	CASSQTENEQFF
TRBD1	few	TRBV3-1	TRBJ2-3	TGTGCCAGCAGCCAAGATCTTGGGACAGGCCCGTATTTT	CASSQDLGTGPYF
-	-	TRBV25-1	TRBJ2-2	TGTGCCAGCAAGTTAACGGCCACCGGGGAGCTGTTTTTT	CASKLTATGELFF
-	few	TRBV7-2	TRBJ2-7	TGTGCCAGCAGCCCTCATGCGGGGACAGCCAACGAGCAGTACTTC	CASSPHAGTANEQYF
TRBD1	-	TRBV6-5	TRBJ1-1	TGTGCCAGCAAGCAGGGGGGGACCATGAACACTGAAGCTTTCTTT	CASKQGGTMNTEAFF
TRBD1	-	TRBV5-1	TRBJ2-5	TGCGCCAGCAGCTTGGGGGCGACAGGGGGCGCTGGGATTGGGGAGACCCAGTACTTC	CASSLGATGGAGIGETQYF
-	few	TRBV20-1	TRBJ2-5	TGCAGTGCCACCCCGTCAGGGGAGACCCAGTACTTC	CSATPSGETQYF
-	-	TRBV7-6	TRBJ1-1	TGTGCCAGCAGCTTTCCCTCAGAGGGAGCTGGGACTGAAGCTTTCTTT	CASSFPSEGAGTEAFF
-	many	TRBV24-1	TRBJ2-2	TGTGCCACAGGGGGCACCGGGGAGCTGTTTTTT	CATGGTGELFF
TRBD1	-	TRBV24-1	TRBJ2-1	TGTGCCACTGGACAGGGGGCAAATGAGCAGTTCTTC	CATGQGANEQFF
TRBD1	-	TRBV6-2/TRBV6-3	TRBJ1-1	TGTGCCAGCAGTCCCCGGGACAGGGCCTGGGTGACTGAAGCTTTCTTT	CASSPRDRAWVTEAFF
TRBD1	few	TRBV6-1	TRBJ2-7	TGTGCCAGCAGAGGACAGGGAACCTACGAGCAGTACTTC	CASRGQGTYEQYF
TRBD1	-	TRBV10-3	TRBJ1-5	TGTGCCACCAAGGGACAGGCACATCAGCCCCAGCATTTT	CATKGQAHQPQHF
TRBD2	-	TRBV20-1	TRBJ2-2	TGCAGTGCTAGAGGGTCCGGGACTAAGTCCGGGGAGCTGTTTTTT	CSARGSGTKSGELFF
-	few	TRBV4-3	TRBJ1-6	TGCGCCAGCAGCCAAGATCCCCCGGGAGGCAATTCACCCCTCCACTTT	CASSQDPPGGNSPLHF
-	-	TRBV9	TRBJ1-2	TGTGCCAGCAGCATGGACTTAACTTTCTATGGCTACACCTTC	CASSMDLTFYGYTF
-	-	TRBV7-9	TRBJ2-3	TGTGCCAGCAGACCCTCTCTCACCCCTAGCACAGATACGCAGTATTTT	CASRPSLTPSTDTQYF
-	many	TRBV29-1	TRBJ2-7	TGCAGCGTTGCTTACTTCTCCTACGAGCAGTACTTC	CSVAYFSYEQYF
TRBD1	few	TRBV30	TRBJ1-1	TGTGCCTGGAGTGCGATGACAGGGAGAGACACTGAAGCTTTCTTT	CAWSAMTGRDTEAFF
-	few	TRBV30	TRBJ2-7	TGTGCCTGGAGTTACAGGGACGAGCAGTACTTC	CAWSYRDEQYF
TRBD2	-	TRBV5-1	TRBJ2-7	TGCGCCAGCAGCCCGGTACCGGGAGGGCCCTACGAGCAGTACTTC	CASSPVPGGPYEQYF
-	few	TRBV15	TRBJ2-7	TGTGCCACCAGCCCCGGACAATTATACGAGCAGTACTTC	CATSPGQLYEQYF
-	-	TRBV30	TRBJ2-1	TGTGCCTGGAGTGTATCCAGCGGCCTCTACAATGAGCAGTTCTTC	CAWSVSSGLYNEQFF
-	-	TRBV3-1	TRBJ2-1	TGTGCCAGCAGCCCCATCCCTTGGGATAGCGGATTCTACAATGAGCAGTTCTTC	CASSPIPWDSGFYNEQFF
TRBD1	-	TRBV4-1	TRBJ1-2	TGCGCCAGCAGCCAGGACAGGGGCAGGTCTATTGGCTACACCTTC	CASSQDRGRSIGYTF
TRBD1	-	TRBV5-4	TRBJ2-6	TGTGCCAGCAGAGGACAGGGGGCCGGGGCCAACGTCCTGACTTTC	CASRGQGAGANVLTF
-	-	TRBV19	TRBJ1-5	TGTGCCAGTAGTTTTTCGGGGGGGCAGCCCCAGCATTTT	CASSFSGGQPQHF
TRBD1	few	TRBV18	TRBJ1-1	TGTGCCACCGCCGGGACAGGCTTCATGAACACTGAAGCTTTCTTT	CATAGTGFMNTEAFF
-	-	TRBV6-5	TRBJ2-5	TGTGCCAGCAGTTACTCGACAGGTCTGGAGACCCAGTACTTC	CASSYSTGLETQYF
-	few	TRBV6-2/TRBV6-3	TRBJ2-7	TGTGCCAGCAGTTACTCCATCACGTACGAGCAGTACTTC	CASSYSITYEQYF
-	-	TRBV4-3	TRBJ1-2	TGCGCCAGCAGCCAAGAGGCGGCTATAAGACAACGTTATGGCTACACCTTC	CASSQEAAIRQRYGYTF
-	-	TRBV24-1	TRBJ2-3	TGTGCCACCAGAGGCAGGACCCGCACAGATACGCAGTATTTT	CATRGRTRTDTQYF